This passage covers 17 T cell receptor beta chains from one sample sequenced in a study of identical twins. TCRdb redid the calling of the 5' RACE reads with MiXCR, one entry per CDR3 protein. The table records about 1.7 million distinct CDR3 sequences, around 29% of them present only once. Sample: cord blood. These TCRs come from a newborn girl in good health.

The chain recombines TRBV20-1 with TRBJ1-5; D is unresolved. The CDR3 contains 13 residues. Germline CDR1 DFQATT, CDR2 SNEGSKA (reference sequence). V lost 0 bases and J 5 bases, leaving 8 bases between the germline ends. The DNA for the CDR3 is TGCAGTGCTAGAGAGGTCATCCATCAGCCCCAGCATTTT. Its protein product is CSAREVIHQPQHF.

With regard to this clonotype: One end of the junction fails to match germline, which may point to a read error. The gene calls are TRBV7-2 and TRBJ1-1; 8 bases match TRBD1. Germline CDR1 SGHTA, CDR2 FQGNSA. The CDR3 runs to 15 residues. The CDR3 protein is CASTLRTGRNTGAFF. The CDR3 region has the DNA TGTGCCAGCACCTTGCGGACAGGGCGGAACACTGGAGCTTTCTTT.

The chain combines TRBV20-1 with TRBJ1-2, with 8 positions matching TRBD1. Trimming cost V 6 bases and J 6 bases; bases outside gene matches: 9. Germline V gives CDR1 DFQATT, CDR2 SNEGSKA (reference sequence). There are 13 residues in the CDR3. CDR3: CSASGTGKNGYTF. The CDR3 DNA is TGCAGTGCCTCCGGGACAGGCAAGAATGGCTACACCTTC.

The CDR3 region has the DNA TGTGCCTGGAGAGAAAACTGGCTAGCCAAAGAGACCCAGTACTTC. Residues: CAWRENWLAKETQYF. The V and J genes are TRBV30 and TRBJ2-5, with a tentative D call TRBD2 (5 bases). The length of the CDR3 is 15 residues. V lost 3 bases, J lost 3 bases, and 17 bases lay in between. Germline V gene data show CDR1 as GTSNPN and CDR2 as SVGIG (reference sequence).

CDR3 sequence (DNA): TGTGCCAGTAGTATGATGGGGACGGTCCCCTACGAGCAGTACTTC. Protein product: CASSMMGTVPYEQYF. The gene calls are TRBV19 and TRBJ2-7; D possibly uses TRBD1 or TRBD2 (5 bases each). The CDR3 consists of 15 residues. Germline V gives CDR1 LNHDA, CDR2 SQIVND (reference sequence). Deletions cut 3 bases from V and 2 bases from J, with 14 bases between.

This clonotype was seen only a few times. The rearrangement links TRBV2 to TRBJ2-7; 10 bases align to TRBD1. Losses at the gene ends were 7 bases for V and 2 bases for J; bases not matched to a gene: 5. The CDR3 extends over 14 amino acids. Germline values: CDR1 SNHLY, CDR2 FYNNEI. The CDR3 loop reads CASTLDRGAYEQYF. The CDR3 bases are TGTGCCAGCACCTTGGACAGGGGGGCCTACGAGCAGTACTTC.

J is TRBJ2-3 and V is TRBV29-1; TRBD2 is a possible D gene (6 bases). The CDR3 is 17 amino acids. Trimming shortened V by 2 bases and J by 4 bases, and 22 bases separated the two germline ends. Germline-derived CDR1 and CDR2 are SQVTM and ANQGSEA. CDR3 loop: CSVELSIAEFFSDTQYF. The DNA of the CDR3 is TGCAGCGTTGAATTGTCGATAGCGGAGTTTTTCTCAGATACGCAGTATTTT.

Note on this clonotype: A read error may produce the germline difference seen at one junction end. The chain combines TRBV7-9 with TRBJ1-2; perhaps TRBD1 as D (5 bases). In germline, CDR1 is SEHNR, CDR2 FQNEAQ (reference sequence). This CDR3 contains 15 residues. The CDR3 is CSSSRPQEYHYGYTF. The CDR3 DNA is TGTTCCAGCAGCCGACCACAGGAATACCACTATGGCTACACCTTC.

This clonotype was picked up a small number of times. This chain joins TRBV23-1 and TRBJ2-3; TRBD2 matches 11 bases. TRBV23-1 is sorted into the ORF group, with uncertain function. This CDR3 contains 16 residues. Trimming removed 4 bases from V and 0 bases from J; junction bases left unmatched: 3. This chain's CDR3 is CASSPSGRSSTDTQYF. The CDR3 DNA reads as TGCGCCAGCAGTCCTAGCGGGAGGAGTAGCACAGATACGCAGTATTTT.

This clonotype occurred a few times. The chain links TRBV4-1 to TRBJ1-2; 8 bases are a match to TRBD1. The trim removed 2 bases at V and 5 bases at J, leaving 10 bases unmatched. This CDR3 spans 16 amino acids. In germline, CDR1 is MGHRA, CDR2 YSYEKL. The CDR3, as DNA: TGCGCCAGCAGCCAACCGACAGGGGCTCATCCTTATGGCTACACCTTC. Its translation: CASSQPTGAHPYGYTF.

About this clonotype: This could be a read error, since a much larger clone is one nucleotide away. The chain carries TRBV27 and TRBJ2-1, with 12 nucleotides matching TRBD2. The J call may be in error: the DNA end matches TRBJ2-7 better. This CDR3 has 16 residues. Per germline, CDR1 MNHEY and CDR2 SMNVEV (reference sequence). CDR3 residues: CASSPLTSGGYNEQYF. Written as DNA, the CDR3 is TGTGCCAGCAGCCCCCTGACTAGCGGGGGATACAATGAGCAGTACTTC.

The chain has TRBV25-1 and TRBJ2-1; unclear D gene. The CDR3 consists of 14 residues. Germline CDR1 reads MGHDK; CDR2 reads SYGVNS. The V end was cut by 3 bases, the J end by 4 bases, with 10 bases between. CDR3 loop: CASSDTQIYNEQFF. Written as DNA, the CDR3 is TGTGCCAGCAGTGATACGCAGATATACAATGAGCAGTTCTTC.

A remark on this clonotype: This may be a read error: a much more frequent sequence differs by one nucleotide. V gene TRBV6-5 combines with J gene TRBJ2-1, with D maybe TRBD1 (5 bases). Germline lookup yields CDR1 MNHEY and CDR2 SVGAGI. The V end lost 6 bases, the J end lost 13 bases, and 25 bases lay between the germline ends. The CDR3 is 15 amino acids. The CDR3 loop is CASRDIQVGRETQFF. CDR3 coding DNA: TGTGCCAGCAGGGACATCCAAGTGGGTAGAGAGACCCAGTTCTTC.

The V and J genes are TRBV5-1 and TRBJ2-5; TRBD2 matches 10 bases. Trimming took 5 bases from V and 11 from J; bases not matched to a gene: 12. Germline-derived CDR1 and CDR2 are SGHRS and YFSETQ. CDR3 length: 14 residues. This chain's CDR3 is CASSTGTSAPQQYF. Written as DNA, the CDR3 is TGCGCCAGCAGTACCGGGACTAGCGCCCCTCAGCAGTACTTC.

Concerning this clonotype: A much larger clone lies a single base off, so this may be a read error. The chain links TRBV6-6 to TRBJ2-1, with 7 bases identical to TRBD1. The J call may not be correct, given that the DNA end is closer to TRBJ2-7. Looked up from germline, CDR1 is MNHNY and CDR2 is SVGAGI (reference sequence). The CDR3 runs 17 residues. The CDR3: CASSYLGQFISYNEQYF. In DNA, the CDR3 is TGTGCCAGCAGTTACTTGGGACAGTTCATCTCCTACAATGAGCAGTACTTC.

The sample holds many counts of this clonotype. CDR3: CASSLGDRIYGYTF. The CDR3 coding sequence is TGTGCCAGCAGTTTAGGGGACCGCATATATGGCTACACCTTC. J is TRBJ1-2 and V is TRBV12-3 or TRBV12-4, with D possibly TRBD1 on 5 matching bases. The CDR3 covers 14 residues. The V end lost 1 base, the J end lost 5 bases, and 11 bases lay between the germline ends.

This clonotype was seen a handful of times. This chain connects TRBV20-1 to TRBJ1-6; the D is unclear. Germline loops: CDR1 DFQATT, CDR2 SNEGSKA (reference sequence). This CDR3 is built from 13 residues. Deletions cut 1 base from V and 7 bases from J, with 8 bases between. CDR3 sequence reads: CSARGGKNSPLHF. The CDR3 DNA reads TGCAGTGCTAGAGGAGGGAAGAATTCACCCCTCCACTTT.